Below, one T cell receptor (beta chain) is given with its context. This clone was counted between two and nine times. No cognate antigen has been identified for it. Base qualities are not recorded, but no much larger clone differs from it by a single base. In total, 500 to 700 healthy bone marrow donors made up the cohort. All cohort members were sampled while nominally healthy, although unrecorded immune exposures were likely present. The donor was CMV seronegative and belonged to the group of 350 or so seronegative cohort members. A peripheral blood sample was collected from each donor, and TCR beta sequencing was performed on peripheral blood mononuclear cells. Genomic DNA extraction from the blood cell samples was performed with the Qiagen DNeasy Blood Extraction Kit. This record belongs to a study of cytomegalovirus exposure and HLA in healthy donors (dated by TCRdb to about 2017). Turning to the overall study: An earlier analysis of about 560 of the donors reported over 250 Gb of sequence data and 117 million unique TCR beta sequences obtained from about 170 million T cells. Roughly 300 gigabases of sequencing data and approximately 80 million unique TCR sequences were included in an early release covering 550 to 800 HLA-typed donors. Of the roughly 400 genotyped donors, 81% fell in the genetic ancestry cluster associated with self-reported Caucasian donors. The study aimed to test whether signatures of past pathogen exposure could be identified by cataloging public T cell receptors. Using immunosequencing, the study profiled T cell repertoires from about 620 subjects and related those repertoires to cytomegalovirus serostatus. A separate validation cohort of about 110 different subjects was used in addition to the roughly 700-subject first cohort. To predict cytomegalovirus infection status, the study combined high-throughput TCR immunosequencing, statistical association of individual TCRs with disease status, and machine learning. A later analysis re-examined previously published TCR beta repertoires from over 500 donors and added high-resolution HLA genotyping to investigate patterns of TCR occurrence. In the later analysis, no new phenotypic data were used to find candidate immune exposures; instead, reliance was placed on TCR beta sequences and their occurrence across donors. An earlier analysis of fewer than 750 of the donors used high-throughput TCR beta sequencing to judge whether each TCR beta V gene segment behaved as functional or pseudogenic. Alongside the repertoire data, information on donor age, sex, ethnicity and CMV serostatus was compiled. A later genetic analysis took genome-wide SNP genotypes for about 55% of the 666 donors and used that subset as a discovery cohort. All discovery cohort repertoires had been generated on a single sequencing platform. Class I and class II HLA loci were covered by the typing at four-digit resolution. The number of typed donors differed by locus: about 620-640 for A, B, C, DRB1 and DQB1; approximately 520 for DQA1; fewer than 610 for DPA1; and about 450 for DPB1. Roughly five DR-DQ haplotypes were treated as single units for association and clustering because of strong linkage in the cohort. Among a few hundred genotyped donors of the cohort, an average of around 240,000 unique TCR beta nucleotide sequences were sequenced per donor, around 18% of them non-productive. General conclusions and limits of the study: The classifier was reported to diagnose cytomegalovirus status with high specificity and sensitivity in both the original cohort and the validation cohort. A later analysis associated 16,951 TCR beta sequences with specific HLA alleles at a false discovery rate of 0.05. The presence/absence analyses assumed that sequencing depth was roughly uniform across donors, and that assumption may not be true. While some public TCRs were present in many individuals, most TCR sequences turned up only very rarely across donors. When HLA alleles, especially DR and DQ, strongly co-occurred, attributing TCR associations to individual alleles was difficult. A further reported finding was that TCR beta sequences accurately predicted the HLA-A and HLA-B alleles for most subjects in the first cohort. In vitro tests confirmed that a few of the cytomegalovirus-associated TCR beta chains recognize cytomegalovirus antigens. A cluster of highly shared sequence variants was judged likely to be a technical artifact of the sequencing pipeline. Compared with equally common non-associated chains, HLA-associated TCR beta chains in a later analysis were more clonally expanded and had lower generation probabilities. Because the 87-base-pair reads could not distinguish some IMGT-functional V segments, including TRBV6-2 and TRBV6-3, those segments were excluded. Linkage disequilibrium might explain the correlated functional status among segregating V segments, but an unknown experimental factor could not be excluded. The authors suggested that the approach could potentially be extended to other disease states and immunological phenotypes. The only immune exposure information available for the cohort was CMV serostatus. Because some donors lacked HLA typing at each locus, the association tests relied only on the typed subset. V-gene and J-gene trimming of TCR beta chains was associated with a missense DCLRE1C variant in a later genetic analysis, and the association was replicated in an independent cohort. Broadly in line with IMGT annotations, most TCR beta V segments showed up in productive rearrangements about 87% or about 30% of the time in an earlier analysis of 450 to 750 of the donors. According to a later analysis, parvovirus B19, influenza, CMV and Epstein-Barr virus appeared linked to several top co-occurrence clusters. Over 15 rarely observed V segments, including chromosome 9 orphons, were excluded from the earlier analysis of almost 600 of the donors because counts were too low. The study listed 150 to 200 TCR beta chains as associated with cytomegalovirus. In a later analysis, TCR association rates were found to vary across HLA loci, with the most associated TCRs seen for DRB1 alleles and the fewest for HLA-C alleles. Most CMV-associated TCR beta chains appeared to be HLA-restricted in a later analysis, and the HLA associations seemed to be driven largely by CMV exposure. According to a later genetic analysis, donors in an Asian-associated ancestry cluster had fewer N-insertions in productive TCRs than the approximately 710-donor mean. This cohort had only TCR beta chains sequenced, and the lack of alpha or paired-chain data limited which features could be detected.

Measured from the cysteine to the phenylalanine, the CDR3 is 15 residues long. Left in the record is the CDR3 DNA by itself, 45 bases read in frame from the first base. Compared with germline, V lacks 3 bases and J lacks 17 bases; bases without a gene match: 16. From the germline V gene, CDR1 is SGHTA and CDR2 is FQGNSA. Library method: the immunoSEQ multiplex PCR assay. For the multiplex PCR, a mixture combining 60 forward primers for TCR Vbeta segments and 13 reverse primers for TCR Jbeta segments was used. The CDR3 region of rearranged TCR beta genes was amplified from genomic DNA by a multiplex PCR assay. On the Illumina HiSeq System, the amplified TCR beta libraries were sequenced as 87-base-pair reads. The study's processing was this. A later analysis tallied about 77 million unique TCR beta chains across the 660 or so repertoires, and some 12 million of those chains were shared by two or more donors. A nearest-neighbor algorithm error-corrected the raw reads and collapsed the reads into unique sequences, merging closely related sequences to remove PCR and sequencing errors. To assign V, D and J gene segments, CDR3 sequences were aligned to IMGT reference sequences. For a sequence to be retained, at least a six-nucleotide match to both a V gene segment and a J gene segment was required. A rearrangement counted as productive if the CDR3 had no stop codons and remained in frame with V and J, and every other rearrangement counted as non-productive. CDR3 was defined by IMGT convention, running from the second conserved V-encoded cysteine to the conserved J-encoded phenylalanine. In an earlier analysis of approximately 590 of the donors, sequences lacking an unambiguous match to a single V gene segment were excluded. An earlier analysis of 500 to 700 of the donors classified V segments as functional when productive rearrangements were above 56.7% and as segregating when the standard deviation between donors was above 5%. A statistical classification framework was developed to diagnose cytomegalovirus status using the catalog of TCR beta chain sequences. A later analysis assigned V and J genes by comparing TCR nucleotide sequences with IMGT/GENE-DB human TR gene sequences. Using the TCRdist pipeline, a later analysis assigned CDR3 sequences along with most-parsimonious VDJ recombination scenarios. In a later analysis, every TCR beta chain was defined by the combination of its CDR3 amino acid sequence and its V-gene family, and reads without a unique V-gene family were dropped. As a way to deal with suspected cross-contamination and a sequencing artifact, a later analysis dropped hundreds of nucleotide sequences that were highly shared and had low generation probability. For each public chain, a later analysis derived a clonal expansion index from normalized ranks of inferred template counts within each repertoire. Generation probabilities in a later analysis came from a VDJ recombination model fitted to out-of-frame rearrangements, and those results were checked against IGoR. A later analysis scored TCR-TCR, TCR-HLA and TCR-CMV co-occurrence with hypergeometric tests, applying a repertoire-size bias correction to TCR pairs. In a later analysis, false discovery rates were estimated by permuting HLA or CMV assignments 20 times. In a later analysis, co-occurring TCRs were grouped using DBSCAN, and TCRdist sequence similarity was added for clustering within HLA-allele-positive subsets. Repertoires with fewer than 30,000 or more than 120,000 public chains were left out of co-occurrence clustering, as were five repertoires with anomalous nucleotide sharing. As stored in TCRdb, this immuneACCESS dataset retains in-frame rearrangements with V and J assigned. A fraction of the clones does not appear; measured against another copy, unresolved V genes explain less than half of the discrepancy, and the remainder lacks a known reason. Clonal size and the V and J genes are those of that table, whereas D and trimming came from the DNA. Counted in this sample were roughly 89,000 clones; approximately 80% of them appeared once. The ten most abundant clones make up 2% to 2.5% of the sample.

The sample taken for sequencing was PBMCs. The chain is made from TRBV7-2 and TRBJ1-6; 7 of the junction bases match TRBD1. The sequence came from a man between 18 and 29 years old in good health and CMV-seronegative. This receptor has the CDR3 CASSFSGTVPKGIHF. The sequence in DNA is TGTGCCAGCAGCTTTTCCGGGACAGTCCCCAAGGGGATCCACTTT.